This is a list of T cell receptor beta chains from one sample in a study of T-cell memory formation after mild COVID-19. TCRdb reprocessed the 5' RACE reads via MiXCR and lists one record per CDR3 protein. The sample lists approximately 300,000 distinct CDR3 sequences; just under 20% were seen once. The sequenced sample was PBMCs or a T cell subset sorted from them (not recorded which). These receptors were obtained from a man aged 18 to 30 who had mild COVID-19 (a few samples of this study predate the infection). Cell type and time point are not known. Each CDR3 is given with its conserved first and last residue. A D gene is named only where the DNA matches it firmly. Expanded clones are given a class, and other clones once, few, many or no size at all.

D,size,J,V,DNA,CDR3
TRBD2,.,TRBJ2-3,TRBV4-2,TGTGCCAGCAGCCAAGTTGACGGGGGGGCCTCTAATGGCACAGATACGCAGTATTTT,CASSQVDGGASNGTDTQYF
.,.,TRBJ1-1,TRBV10-3,TGTGCCACCTCAGCGAGGGGCGAGGGGGGCACTGAAGCTTTCTTT,CATSARGEGGTEAFF
.,few,TRBJ2-4,TRBV5-1,TGCGCCAGCAGCTTGACCGGGGCAAATAACATTCAGTACTTC,CASSLTGANNIQYF
.,.,TRBJ2-1,TRBV3-1,TGTGCCAGCAGCCCTACTAAATCCTACAATGAGCAGTTCTTC,CASSPTKSYNEQFF
TRBD1,.,TRBJ2-7,TRBV6-2/TRBV6-3,TGTGCCAGCGGGACAGGGGGTTACTACGAGCAGTACTTC,CASGTGGYYEQYF
.,many,TRBJ2-2,TRBV6-5,TGTGCCAGCAGTTACTCGACCTCGGGTCACGGGGAGCTGTTTTTT,CASSYSTSGHGELFF
.,few,TRBJ1-6,TRBV4-3,TGCGCCAGCAGTCCTCAGATTGAAGGGCGTTCACCCCTCCACTTT,CASSPQIEGRSPLHF
.,few,TRBJ1-4,TRBV20-1,TGCAGTGCTAGAGATGGGTGGGGTGAAAAACTGTTTTTT,CSARDGWGEKLFF
.,.,TRBJ2-2,TRBV19,TGTGCGGCTGCCATAGGGCGGGGAACCGGGGAGCTGTTTTTT,CAAAIGRGTGELFF
.,once,TRBJ1-1,TRBV12-3/TRBV12-4,TGTGCCAGCAGTTCGAAACCCGGACGGGAGCGGACTGAAGCTTTCTTT,CASSSKPGRERTEAFF
TRBD1,.,TRBJ1-6,TRBV7-9,TGTGCCAGCAGCTTGTGGGACAGGGTTTCACCCCTCCACTTT,CASSLWDRVSPLHF
.,.,TRBJ1-1,TRBV7-9,TGTGCCAGCATCCTCAGGCCTGGCCGCACTGAAGCTTTCTTT,CASILRPGRTEAFF
.,.,TRBJ1-1,TRBV9,TGTGCCAGCAGCGACGGAGGGAGCACTGAAGCTTTCTTT,CASSDGGSTEAFF
.,.,TRBJ2-3,TRBV5-1,TGCGCCAGCAGCGGGGGGCCTAGCACAGATACGCAGTATTTT,CASSGGPSTDTQYF
.,.,TRBJ2-2,TRBV6-2/TRBV6-3,TGTGCCAGCAGTCACAACACCGGGGAGCTGTTTTTT,CASSHNTGELFF
.,.,TRBJ1-1,TRBV7-9,TGTGCCATTCATGGGAGCCGGAACACTGAAGCTTTCTTT,CAIHGSRNTEAFF
.,.,TRBJ2-3,TRBV6-5,TGTGCCAGCAGTTACTGGAGTCGGGACACAGATACGCAGTATTTT,CASSYWSRDTDTQYF
.,many,TRBJ2-1,TRBV6-2/TRBV6-3,TGTGCCAGCAGACGACGGGACTCTCGACGAGGTGGCAATGAGCAGTTCTTC,CASRRRDSRRGGNEQFF
TRBD1,few,TRBJ2-7,TRBV20-1,TGCAGTGCCTCCGGGACAGGGTTCGAGCAGTACTTC,CSASGTGFEQYF
.,few,TRBJ1-2,TRBV5-1,TGCGCCAGCAGCTGGAGGGGGGCCGACTATGGCTACACCTTC,CASSWRGADYGYTF
.,.,TRBJ1-6,TRBV5-1,TGCGCCAGCAGCTCGGAGGCAGGAGCTTCACCCCTCCACTTT,CASSSEAGASPLHF
.,.,TRBJ2-7,TRBV15,TGTGCCACCAGCAAAGACGGAGGGTGGATCTACGAGCAGTACTTC,CATSKDGGWIYEQYF
.,few,TRBJ1-2,TRBV6-5,TGTGCCAGCAGTCCCGACAGTACCCGGGGCTACACCTTC,CASSPDSTRGYTF
.,many,TRBJ2-1,TRBV3-1,TGTGCCAGCAGCCAAGGGCTAGAGGGCAATGAGCAGTTCTTC,CASSQGLEGNEQFF
.,.,TRBJ1-3,TRBV7-2,TGTGCCAGCAGCCTAAGCGGGGGGGATCGGGGCACCATATATTTT,CASSLSGGDRGTIYF
.,many,TRBJ1-2,TRBV12-3/TRBV12-4,TGTGCCAGCAGTTTAGCGGATGGGGACTACACCTTC,CASSLADGDYTF
.,few,TRBJ1-6,TRBV20-1,TGCAGTGCTGGGGACCCCGGCAGCTCCTATAATTCACCCCTCCACTTT,CSAGDPGSSYNSPLHF
TRBD2,.,TRBJ2-7,TRBV27,TGTGCCAGCAGTCCCCGGACTAGCGGGGCCTTCGGGCAGTACTTC,CASSPRTSGAFGQYF
TRBD1,.,TRBJ1-2,TRBV7-9,TGTGCCAGCAGCCCCACCACAGGGGAGAACTATGGCTACACCTTC,CASSPTTGENYGYTF
.,.,TRBJ2-5,TRBV5-1,TGCGCCAGCAGCCCCCGTCGGTACCAAGAGACCCAGTACTTC,CASSPRRYQETQYF
TRBD1,few,TRBJ2-4,TRBV27,TGTGCCAGCAGAACCCCGGGACAGGGTTTAACCAAAAACATTCAGTACTTC,CASRTPGQGLTKNIQYF
TRBD1,few,TRBJ2-7,TRBV7-6,TGTGCCAGCAGCTTAGGGGGACGGGACAGGGGCTACGAGCAGTACTTC,CASSLGGRDRGYEQYF
TRBD1,few,TRBJ2-7,TRBV7-2,TGTGCCAGCAGCCAAGGCGGGACAGGGGGAGAGTACGAGCAGTACTTC,CASSQGGTGGEYEQYF
.,.,TRBJ2-5,TRBV9,TGTGCCAGCAGCGTAGGGGTAGAAGTCATGGAGACCCAGTACTTC,CASSVGVEVMETQYF
.,many,TRBJ2-6,TRBV5-5,TGTGCCAGCACCTTGCTCTCGGGGGCCAACGTCCTGACTTTC,CASTLLSGANVLTF
TRBD1,.,TRBJ2-5,TRBV11-1,TGTGCCAGCAGCTTAGGGGACAGCAGAGAAGAGACCCAGTACTTC,CASSLGDSREETQYF
.,.,TRBJ2-3,TRBV7-6,TGTGCCAGCAGCTTATCCCCGGGACTGCACACAGATACGCAGTATTTT,CASSLSPGLHTDTQYF
.,few,TRBJ2-3,TRBV5-1,TGCGCCAGCAGCTTGGAACGTAGGACAGATACGCAGTATTTT,CASSLERRTDTQYF
TRBD1,.,TRBJ2-5,TRBV5-1,TGCGCCAGCAGCTTGGTTTCGACAGGGGATTCGGAGACCCAGTACTTC,CASSLVSTGDSETQYF
.,few,TRBJ1-5,TRBV15,TGTGCCACCAGCGGGACCCAGTCAGCCCAGCCCCAGCATTTT,CATSGTQSAQPQHF
TRBD1,.,TRBJ2-6,TRBV28,TGTGCCAGCAGTTCACCGACAGGGGTTTTCCGGTTCGCTGGGGCCAACGTCCTGACTTTC,CASSSPTGVFRFAGANVLTF
.,many,TRBJ2-2,TRBV19,TGTGCCAGTAGGTCAGGGGCGACCGGGGAGCTGTTTTTT,CASRSGATGELFF
.,.,TRBJ2-7,TRBV30,TGTGCCTGGTCCGGGCCGCCTTACGAGCAGTACTTC,CAWSGPPYEQYF
TRBD2,many,TRBJ2-1,TRBV5-1,TGCGCCAGCAGCTTGGTCGGGGGGGCCTACAATGAGCAGTTCTTC,CASSLVGGAYNEQFF
.,.,TRBJ2-5,TRBV4-2,TGTGCCAGCAGCCGTCGAGGGGGGCAGGAAGGGGAGACCCAGTACTTC,CASSRRGGQEGETQYF
TRBD1,.,TRBJ1-4,TRBV2,TGTGCCAGCACCCGAGGGGGGTTGGGACAGGTCGCTGAAAAACTGTTTTTT,CASTRGGLGQVAEKLFF
.,.,TRBJ1-2,TRBV7-9,TGTGCCAGCAGCTCTGACGCAAGCTATGGCTACACCTTC,CASSSDASYGYTF
.,few,TRBJ2-4,TRBV5-5,TGTGCCAGCAGCTTGGATCAGGTCCTAGCCAAAAACATTCAGTACTTC,CASSLDQVLAKNIQYF
.,.,TRBJ1-5,TRBV4-1,TGCGCCAGCAGCCAAGTGGAAGGCGCTCAGCCCCAGCATTTT,CASSQVEGAQPQHF
TRBD2,.,TRBJ2-7,TRBV6-5,TGTGCCAGCAGTTACGGGACTAGCGGGACCTACGAGCAGTACTTC,CASSYGTSGTYEQYF
.,few,TRBJ2-4,TRBV24-1,TGTGCCACCAGTGATAAGGACAGCAAAAACATTCAGTACTTC,CATSDKDSKNIQYF
.,few,TRBJ2-7,TRBV5-1,TGCGCCAGCAGCTTGCACCTGGCAGGGCATTATACCTACGAGCAGTACTTC,CASSLHLAGHYTYEQYF
.,few,TRBJ1-4,TRBV18,TGTGCCAGCTCACCACCGGGGGACTACCCGGCTAATGAAAAACTGTTTTTT,CASSPPGDYPANEKLFF
.,.,TRBJ2-2,TRBV7-8,TGTGCCAGCAGCGAAGACAGGAGGGGCACCGGGGAGCTGTTTTTT,CASSEDRRGTGELFF